The 23 T cell receptor beta chains below all came from one sample that was sequenced in a study of shared clonotypes between healthy human individuals. Naive CD8 cells were CD45RO-negative, positively selected for CCR7, excluding terminally differentiated effector memory CD45RA+ cells. Using immunoSEQ multiplex PCR, the repertoire was profiled, and TCRdb retains in-frame clones only, with some absent. The data hold about 820,000 clones, with more than 85% observed a single time. Sequencing used naive CD8+ T cells sorted from blood. Every receptor here comes from a man aged 25 to 40 in good health.

The chain uses TRBV15 and TRBJ1-5; D gene unclear. Germline assignment: CDR1 LNHNV and CDR2 YYDKDF (reference sequence). The CDR3 contains 18 residues. V lost 4 bases and J lost 0, with 19 bases in between. The DNA of the CDR3 is TGTGCCACCAGCACCCCGGGGAACCCGGCGTATAGCAATCAGCCCCAGCATTTT. Translating it yields CATSTPGNPAYSNQPQHF. Full variable domain (rest looked up from reference TRBV15 and TRBJ1-5): DAMVIQNPRYQVTQFGKPVTLSCSQTLNHNVMYWYQQKSSQAPKLLFHYYDKDFNNEADTPDNFQSRRPNTSFCFLDIRSPGLGDTAMYLCATSTPGNPAYSNQPQHFGDGTRLSIL.

The rearrangement joins TRBV5-3 to TRBJ2-5, with TRBD1 matching 12 bases. TRBV5-3 counts as an open reading frame of uncertain function. V gave up 6 bases and J gave up 3 bases; unmatched junction bases: 9. The CDR3 is 16 amino acids. The CDR3 loop is CARTRDRGPVEETQYF. CDR3 DNA sequence: TGTGCCAGAACCCGGGACAGGGGGCCAGTAGAAGAGACCCAGTACTTC.

Turning to this clone: Other DNA sequences in this sample translate to the same CDR3. The chain has TRBV25-1 and TRBJ2-7, with TRBD2 matching over 7 bases. The V gene's germline CDR1 is MGHDK and CDR2 SYGVNS. The CDR3 length is 13 residues. J lost 2 bases, V lost 2 bases, and 0 bases had no gene match. The CDR3 here is CASSEGTTYEQYF. CDR3 DNA sequence: TGTGCCAGCAGTGAAGGGACTACCTACGAGCAGTACTTC.

The chain has TRBV2 and TRBJ1-3, with D maybe TRBD1 (6 bases). CDR3 length equals 15 residues. Trimming took off 7 bases at V and 0 bases at J, with 13 bases between the two ends. Germline-derived CDR1 and CDR2 are SNHLY and FYNNEI. CDR3 loop: CASTKTGSSGNTIYF. In DNA, the CDR3 is TGTGCCAGCACCAAGACAGGCTCCTCTGGAAACACCATATATTTT.

The rearrangement uses TRBV9 and TRBJ1-2, with 8 bases aligning to TRBD1. The ends lost 4 bases at V and 6 bases at J; junction bases unmatched: 11. Per germline, CDR1 SGDLS and CDR2 YYNGEE. The CDR3 covers 15 residues. This CDR3 is CASSNRDRRIDGYTF. CDR3 nucleotide sequence: TGTGCCAGCAGCAACCGGGACAGGAGGATTGATGGCTACACCTTC.

The gene calls are TRBV29-1 and TRBJ2-1; tentative D call: TRBD2 (7 bases). Germline CDR1 SQVTM, CDR2 ANQGSEA. V lost 7 bases to trimming and J lost 8 bases, with 18 bases between them. This CDR3 is built from 13 residues. In DNA, the CDR3 is TGCAGCGCCGAGGGGGGGTTGGGTGATGAGCAGTTCTTC. Its protein is CSAEGGLGDEQFF.

The rearrangement uses TRBV27 and TRBJ2-3; no clear D. Germline-derived CDR1 and CDR2 are MNHEY and SMNVEV (reference sequence). Trimming stripped 3 bases from V and 3 bases from J, with 25 bases between. CDR3 length: 19 residues. The CDR3, as DNA: TGTGCCAGCAGTTTGTCTGTAGGAACGCCTAAACTGGTTACAGATACGCAGTATTTT. This encodes CASSLSVGTPKLVTDTQYF.

V gene TRBV2 combines with J gene TRBJ1-4; D may be TRBD1 (5 bases). From germline, CDR1 is SNHLY and CDR2 FYNNEI. The CDR3 length is 14 residues. Trimming shortened V by 0 bases and J by 4 bases, and 6 bases separated the two germline ends. The CDR3, as DNA: TGTGCCAGCAGTGAAGCTCAGGGTAATGAAAAACTGTTTTTT. Translating it yields CASSEAQGNEKLFF.

The V call is TRBV27, the J call TRBJ2-1; D is possibly TRBD1 or TRBD2 (5 bases each). V was pared by 3 bases and J by 4 bases, with 10 bases between. This CDR3 is built from 14 residues. Germline lookup yields CDR1 MNHEY and CDR2 SMNVEV (reference sequence). CDR3 amino acids: CASSFLGEYNEQFF. DNA of the CDR3: TGTGCCAGCAGTTTTCTGGGGGAGTACAATGAGCAGTTCTTC.

In the case of this clone: A junction boundary mismatches the germline segment, possibly from a read error. The genes are TRBV2 and TRBJ2-7; 7 bases are shared with TRBD2. Germline values: CDR1 SNHLY, CDR2 FYNNEI. There are 14 residues in the CDR3. The CDR3 region has the DNA TGTGCCAGCGGGGGAGGGTGGGCCTCCAACGAGCAGTACTTC. This gives the protein CASGGGWASNEQYF.

The chain employs TRBV9 and TRBJ2-2; D is uncertain. Germline values: CDR1 SGDLS, CDR2 YYNGEE. CDR3 length: 14 amino acids. Trimming removed 3 bases from V and 4 bases from J, with 10 bases in between. CDR3 region: CASSGLDVTGELFF. CDR3 in DNA: TGTGCCAGCAGCGGCCTAGACGTCACCGGGGAGCTGTTTTTT.

The V call is TRBV7-9, the J call TRBJ1-3, with D maybe TRBD1 (5 bases). V was clipped by 5 bases and J by 0 bases, with 11 bases between them. Germline values: CDR1 SEHNR, CDR2 FQNEAQ (reference sequence). The CDR3 runs to 15 residues. In nucleotides, the CDR3 is TGTGCCAGCAGCCGAATTAGGGGCTCTGGAAACACCATATATTTT. Translation: CASSRIRGSGNTIYF.

The chain uses TRBV9 and TRBJ2-1; no reliable D call. V gave up 0 bases and J gave up 9 bases, with 4 bases separating them. The CDR3 consists of 11 residues. Germline loops: CDR1 SGDLS, CDR2 YYNGEE. The CDR3 nucleotides are TGTGCCAGCAGCGTAGGGACTGAGCAGTTCTTC. The encoded protein is CASSVGTEQFF.

J is TRBJ2-3 and V is TRBV9; D may be TRBD2 (6 bases). The CDR3 is 15 amino acids. CDR1 and CDR2 from the germline V gene are SGDLS and YYNGEE. V lost 4 bases and J 2 bases, leaving 14 bases between the germline ends. The CDR3 loop is CASSLTSLPTDTQYF. The DNA for the CDR3 is TGTGCCAGCAGCCTCACTAGCCTCCCCACAGATACGCAGTATTTT.

The V gene is TRBV28, the J gene TRBJ2-7, with D perhaps assigned TRBD1 or TRBD2 (5 bases each). The germline gives CDR1 MDHEN, CDR2 SYDVKM. The CDR3 sequence is 14 residues long. The V end lost 6 bases, the J end lost 0 bases, and 12 bases lay between the germline ends. CDR3 amino acids: CASRTGTNSYEQYF. The DNA of the CDR3 is TGTGCCAGCAGGACCGGGACCAACTCCTACGAGCAGTACTTC.

The rearrangement links TRBV6-4 to TRBJ2-1; 7 bases match TRBD2. The CDR3 has 14 residues. Germline V gene sequence: CDR1 MRHNA, CDR2 SNTAGT. V lost 7 bases and J lost 8; bases outside the gene matches: 11. CDR3 bases: TGTGCCAGCAAGAGGGAGGGCCGCCTCGATGAGCAGTTCTTC. Translation: CASKREGRLDEQFF.

The chain has TRBV27 and TRBJ1-1; 10 nucleotides line up with TRBD1. Germline loops: CDR1 MNHEY, CDR2 SMNVEV (reference sequence). V lost 6 bases and J lost 5; bases outside the gene matches: 9. The CDR3 sequence is 15 residues long. CDR3 DNA sequence: TGTGCCAGCAGAACTTCGACAGGGGGCGGGACTGAAGCTTTCTTT. Translating gives CASRTSTGGGTEAFF.

This chain links TRBV29-1 with TRBJ2-3; weak D call: TRBD1 (5 bases). V lost 6 bases, J lost 6 bases, and 16 bases lay in between. The CDR3 totals 13 residues. Germline V gene sequence: CDR1 SQVTM, CDR2 ANQGSEA. CDR3 sequence reads: CSVDTSGSDTQYF. The DNA of the CDR3 is TGCAGCGTGGACACCTCCGGATCCGATACGCAGTATTTT.

About this clone itself: This clone may be a read error of a much larger clone one base away. J is TRBJ1-1 and V is TRBV7-9; D might be TRBD1 (6 bases). This CDR3 has 13 residues. From germline, CDR1 is SEHNR and CDR2 FQNEAQ (reference sequence). The ends were cut back, 3 bases at V and 3 bases at J, with 8 bases in the middle. The CDR3 is CASSFPGDTEAFF. DNA for the CDR3: TGTGCCAGCAGCTTCCCAGGGGACACTGAAGCTTTCTTT.

This chain connects TRBV5-4 to TRBJ2-2; TRBD2 aligns across 8 bases. CDR1 SGHNT and CDR2 YYREEE come from the germline V gene (reference sequence). This CDR3 comprises 15 residues. V lost 2 bases to trimming and J lost 4 bases; unmatched junction nucleotides: 4. The CDR3 protein is CASSLREGGTGELFF. CDR3 nucleotide sequence: TGTGCCAGCAGCTTACGGGAGGGCGGCACCGGGGAGCTGTTTTTT.

This sequence joins TRBV13 and TRBJ2-5; TRBD2 aligns across 7 bases. Germline assignment: CDR1 PRHDT and CDR2 FYEKMQ (reference sequence). V lost 5 bases and J lost 3; bases outside the gene matches: 9. This CDR3 is built from 15 residues. The CDR3 region is CASSPLGLAEETQYF. The CDR3 DNA reads TGTGCCAGCAGCCCCCTCGGGCTAGCGGAAGAGACCCAGTACTTC.

This clone showed up just a few times. One end of the junction varies from germline; a read error may be responsible. V usage is TRBV27 and J usage is TRBJ2-7, with D perhaps TRBD1 (6 bases). CDR1 and CDR2 (germline): MNHEY, SMNVEV (reference sequence). CDR3 length: 16 amino acids. DNA of the CDR3: TGTGCCAGAAGTTTATATCAGGGGAGTAGGACCTACGAGCAGTACTTC. Translation: CARSLYQGSRTYEQYF.

V gene TRBV27 combines with J gene TRBJ1-1, with D possibly being TRBD1 (6 bases). The CDR3 spans 15 residues. Trimming cost V 7 bases and J 0 bases, with 15 bases left between them. CDR1 MNHEY and CDR2 SMNVEV come from the germline V gene (reference sequence). CDR3 DNA: TGTGCCAGCAACCTTAGCGGGGGGCTGAACACTGAAGCTTTCTTT. Translation: CASNLSGGLNTEAFF.